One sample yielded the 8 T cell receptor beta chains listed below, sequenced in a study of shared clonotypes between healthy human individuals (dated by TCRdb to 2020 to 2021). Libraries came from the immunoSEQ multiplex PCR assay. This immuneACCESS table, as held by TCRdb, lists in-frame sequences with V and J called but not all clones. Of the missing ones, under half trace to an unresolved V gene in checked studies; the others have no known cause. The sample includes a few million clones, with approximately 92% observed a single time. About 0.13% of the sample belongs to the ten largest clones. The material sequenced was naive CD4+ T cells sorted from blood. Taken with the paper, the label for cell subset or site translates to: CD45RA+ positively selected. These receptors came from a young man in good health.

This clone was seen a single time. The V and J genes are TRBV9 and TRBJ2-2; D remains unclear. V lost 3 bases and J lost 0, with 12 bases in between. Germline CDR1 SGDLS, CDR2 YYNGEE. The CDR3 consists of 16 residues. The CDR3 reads CASSASRPTNTGELFF. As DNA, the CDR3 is TGTGCCAGCAGCGCTTCTAGGCCTACGAACACCGGGGAGCTGTTTTTT. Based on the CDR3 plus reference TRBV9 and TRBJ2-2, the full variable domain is DSGVTQTPKHLITATGQRVTLRCSPRSGDLSVYWYQQSLDQGLQFLIQYYNGEERAKGNILERFSAQQFPDLHSELNLSSLELGDSALYFCASSASRPTNTGELFFGEGSRLTVL.

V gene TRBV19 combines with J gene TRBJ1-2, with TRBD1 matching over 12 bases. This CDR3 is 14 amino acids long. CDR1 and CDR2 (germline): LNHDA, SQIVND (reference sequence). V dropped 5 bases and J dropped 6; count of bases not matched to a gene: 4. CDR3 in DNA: TGTGCCAGTAGTTCCCGGGACAGGGGGCATGGCTACACCTTC. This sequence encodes CASSSRDRGHGYTF.

The CDR3 sequence is CASSQLSQAPEAFF. The CDR3 DNA reads TGTGCCAGCAGCCAACTAAGCCAGGCTCCTGAAGCTTTCTTT. This chain uses TRBV14 with TRBJ1-1; D ambiguous. CDR1 SGHDN and CDR2 FVKESK come from the germline V gene. V gave up 2 bases and J gave up 6 bases, with 13 bases separating them. There are 14 residues in the CDR3.

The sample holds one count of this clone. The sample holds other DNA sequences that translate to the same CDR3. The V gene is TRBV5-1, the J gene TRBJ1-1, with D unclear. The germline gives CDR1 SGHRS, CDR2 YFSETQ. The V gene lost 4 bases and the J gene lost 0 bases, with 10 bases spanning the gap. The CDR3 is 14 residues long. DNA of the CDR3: TGCGCCAGCAGCCCGGACCGGGTGAACACTGAAGCTTTCTTT. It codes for CASSPDRVNTEAFF.

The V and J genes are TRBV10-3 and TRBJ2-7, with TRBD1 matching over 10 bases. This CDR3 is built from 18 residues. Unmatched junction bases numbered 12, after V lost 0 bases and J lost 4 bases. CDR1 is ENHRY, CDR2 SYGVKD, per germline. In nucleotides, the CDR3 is TGTGCCATCAGTGAGTCCTTACCAATATGGGACAGGGGTTACGAGCAGTACTTC. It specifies CAISESLPIWDRGYEQYF.

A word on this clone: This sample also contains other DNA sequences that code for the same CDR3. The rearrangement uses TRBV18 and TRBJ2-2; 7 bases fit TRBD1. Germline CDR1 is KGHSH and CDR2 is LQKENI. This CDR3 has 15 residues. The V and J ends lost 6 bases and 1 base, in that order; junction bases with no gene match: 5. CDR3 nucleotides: TGTGCCAGCTCTCCCGGGACAGTGAACACCGGGGAGCTGTTTTTT. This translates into CASSPGTVNTGELFF.

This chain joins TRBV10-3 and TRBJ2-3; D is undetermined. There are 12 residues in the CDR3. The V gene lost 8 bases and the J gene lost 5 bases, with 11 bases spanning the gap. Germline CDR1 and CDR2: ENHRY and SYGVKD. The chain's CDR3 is CAIAGLGDTQYF. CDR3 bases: TGTGCCATCGCCGGGTTAGGAGATACGCAGTATTTT.

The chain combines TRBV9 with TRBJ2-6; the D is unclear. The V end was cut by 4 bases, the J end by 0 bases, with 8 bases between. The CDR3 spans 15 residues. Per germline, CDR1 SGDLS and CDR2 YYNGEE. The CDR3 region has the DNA TGTGCCAGCAGCACCCAGGCCTCTGGGGCCAACGTCCTGACTTTC. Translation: CASSTQASGANVLTF.